The present TCR beta chain was sequenced within a study of memory CD4+ T cells and cytomegalovirus serostatus. As for the study in general: Donors were healthy Belgian adults, 10 or so CMV seropositive and about two dozen seronegative.

Using immunoSEQ multiplex PCR, the repertoire was profiled, and TCRdb retains in-frame clones only, with some absent. This table holds 30,000 to 40,000 clones, around 74% found once. The sort gate was single viable CD3+CD4+CD8-CD45RO+ cells for memory CD4+ T cells. The trim removed 4 bases at V and 5 bases at J, leaving 7 bases unmatched. The length of the CDR3 is 14 residues. Germline V lookup: CDR1 SNHLY, CDR2 FYNNEI. V is TRBV2 and J is TRBJ1-2; 7 bases align to TRBD1. The sequence came from an adult in good health and CMV-seronegative. Some clones in this sample may be carry-over from other donors' samples. The sample was memory CD4+ T cells from blood. The CDR3 nucleotides are TGTGCCAGCAGTGGACAAGGGACAGAGTATGGCTACACCTTC. Translating gives CASSGQGTEYGYTF.